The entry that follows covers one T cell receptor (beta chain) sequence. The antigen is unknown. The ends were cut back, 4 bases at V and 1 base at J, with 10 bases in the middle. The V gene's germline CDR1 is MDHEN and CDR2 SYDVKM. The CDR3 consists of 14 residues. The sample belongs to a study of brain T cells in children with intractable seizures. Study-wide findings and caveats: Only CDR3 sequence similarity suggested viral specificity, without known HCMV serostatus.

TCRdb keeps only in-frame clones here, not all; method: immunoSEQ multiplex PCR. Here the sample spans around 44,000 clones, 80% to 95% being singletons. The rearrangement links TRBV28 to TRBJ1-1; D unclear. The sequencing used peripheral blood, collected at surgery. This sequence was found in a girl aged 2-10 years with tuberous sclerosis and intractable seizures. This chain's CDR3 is CASSSRWRNTEAFF. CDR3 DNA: TGTGCCAGCAGTTCCCGGTGGAGGAACACTGAAGCTTTCTTT.